One T cell receptor beta chain is described in this entry. No cognate antigen has been identified for it. Nothing much larger sits one base from this clone, and base qualities are not available. Ficoll-Paque density gradient centrifugation was the method used to isolate PBMCs. This sample was included in a study of T-cell memory formation after mild COVID-19 (dated by TCRdb to the early 2020s). A note on the overall study: TCR sequence clusters from the two donors were largely donor specific. T-cell clones expanding and contracting after mild COVID-19 in two donors were tracked by longitudinal TCRalpha and TCRbeta repertoire sequencing. The cohort comprised two young, previously healthy adult volunteers, one female and one male. Results the study describes overall, beyond this receptor: Whether the second-wave clones peaking on day 37 were SARS-CoV-2 specific was not confirmed. Clones contracting from day 15 to 85 had balanced CD4/CD8 phenotypes, while a second wave expanding from day 15 to 37 was biased towards CD4+. Some responding clones were detected in pre-infection memory, which suggested that pre-existing cross-reactive memory T cells had joined the SARS-CoV-2 response. The study included only a couple of mild cases, and larger cohorts that include severe cases with pre-infection samples were judged to be necessary. Contracting CD4+ clones turned up mainly in the CM and EM memory subsets, whereas EMRA was where CD8+ clones were enriched.

TCRdb lists the instrument as Illumina NovaSeq 6000. Using 5'RACE with constant-segment primers, TCRalpha and TCRbeta cDNA libraries were constructed, with sample barcodes and unique molecular identifiers added in the process. RNA was extracted from every sample with Trizol reagent. The libraries were amplified in two PCR steps, and the second step added a second sample barcode and Illumina TruSeq adapters. Sequencing of libraries was performed on an Illumina NovaSeq with 2 x 150 bp paired-end reads. In the authors' own workflow: With migec v1.2.7, reads were demultiplexed and then collapsed into UMI-guided consensus sequences. With mixcr v2.1.11, UMI consensuses were aligned to TRA and TRB V and J templates and assembled into clonotypes. Clonotypes were classified as expanded or contracted when called significant by both edgeR and NoisET, with noise models trained on biological replicates. For edgeR calls, the cutoffs were a false discovery rate-adjusted p below 0.01 and a log2 fold-change threshold of 1. As an exploratory analysis of dynamics, max-normalized trajectories of the 1000 most abundant clonotypes were examined by PCA with hierarchical clustering. The CD4 or CD8 phenotype of responding clones was assigned using the separately sequenced CD4+ and CD8+ repertoires. TCRdb handled the public reads itself, with Q25 trimming in fastp and clone calling in MiXCR, and kept productive beta chains. Every distinct CDR3 protein forms one entry, paired with its most common genes and DNA. V and J calls and clone size were set by TCRdb, not the authors. For this sample there are fewer than 700,000 distinct CDR3 sequences; roughly 22% appear just once. In total, the top ten clones hold around 9.2% of the sample.

The sequenced sample consisted of PBMCs or a T cell subset sorted from them (not recorded which). This clonotype was sampled from an adult woman who had mild COVID-19 (a few samples of this study predate the infection). The sample titles of this study are shuffled in the database, so cell type and time point are left out; the donor was told from shared clones.

Read as DNA, the sequence is TGTGCCAGCAGTTACTCGGGCAGTGGGACTAGCGAGACGGCCTACAATGAGCAGTTCTTC. Its coded protein is CASSYSGSGTSETAYNEQFF. The chain uses TRBV6-6 and TRBJ2-1, with 10 central nucleotides matching TRBD2. At the junction V is shortened by 0 bases and J by 2 bases; bases outside the gene matches: 13. The germline V gene (reference sequence) specifies MNHNY as CDR1 and SVGAGI as CDR2. Taken from cysteine to phenylalanine, the CDR3 has 20 residues. Just the 60-base CDR3 DNA is kept, in frame starting at base 1.